Given below is one T cell receptor beta chain in context. Its antigen is still unknown. Treatment indicated: roughly 10-day PBMC culture with coronavirus spike peptide pools or control peptides (ViraFEST assay). This CDR3 comprises 16 residues. The V end lost 5 bases, the J end lost 2 bases, and 19 bases lay between the germline ends. Germline V lookup: CDR1 DFQATT, CDR2 SNEGSKA (reference sequence). The data originate from a study of vaccination and CD4 T cells after COVID-19. Looking at the study overall: Post-COVID sampling occurred a median approximately 93 days after diagnosis (range 35 to 161). General study findings and limits: The median number of SARS-CoV-2-reactive clonotypes increased from around 20 to 38, a change that did not reach significance. In convalescent patients, a median approximately 83% of post-vaccine SARS-CoV-2-reactive clones appeared only after vaccination.

An Oncomine TCR Beta short-read assay was used to sequence the DNA from cultured CD4+ T cells. Someone extracted genomic DNA from cultured CD4+ T cells. TCRdb itself ran the PCR reads through MiXCR, one entry per CDR3 protein. The table lists approximately 14,000 distinct CDR3 sequences, less than 60% of them singletons, with 8% to 11% in the top ten. The chain combines TRBV20-1 with TRBJ2-1; D may be TRBD2 (6 bases). The sample was CD4+ T cells from blood, cultured in vitro. The sequence was obtained from a human donor who had recovered from COVID-19. CDR3 coding DNA: TGCAGTGCTTATACTTCCGGGACTTTTACCTACAATGAGCAGTTCTTC. This encodes CSAYTSGTFTYNEQFF.